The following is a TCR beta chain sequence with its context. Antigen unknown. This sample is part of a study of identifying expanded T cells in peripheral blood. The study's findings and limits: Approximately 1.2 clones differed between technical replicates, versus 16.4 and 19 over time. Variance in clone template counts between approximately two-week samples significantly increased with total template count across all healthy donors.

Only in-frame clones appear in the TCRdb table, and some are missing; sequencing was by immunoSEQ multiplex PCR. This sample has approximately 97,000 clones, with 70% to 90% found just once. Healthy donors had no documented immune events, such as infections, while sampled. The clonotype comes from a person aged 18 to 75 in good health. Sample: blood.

The CDR3 coding sequence is TGTGCCAGCAGCGACCGACGGTACGAGCAGTACTTC. As protein: CASSDRRYEQYF. The chain is built from TRBV14 and TRBJ2-7, with D unresolved. V shed 5 bases and J shed 4 bases, with 9 bases lying between them. Germline values: CDR1 SGHDN, CDR2 FVKESK. This CDR3 contains 12 residues.